This is a list of T cell receptor beta chains from one sample in a study of T cells after posttransplantation cyclophosphamide. Measured with immunoSEQ multiplex PCR; TCRdb has only the in-frame clones, and not every one. The sample records 8,000 to 9,500 clones, almost 90% being singletons. The specimen comprised CD4+ T cells sorted from blood, sampled less than 1,500 days after allogeneic stem cell transplant with posttransplant cyclophosphamide. Every receptor here comes from a female patient aged 50 to 60 who received an allogeneic stem cell transplant from a related donor, was CMV-positive, and had no GVHD. Some T cells may be graft donor cells. The CDR3 runs from the conserved cysteine through the conserved F or W. The D gene is left open where the match is weak. Not all rows give a size; the values are once, few, many and, for expanded clones, a class.

d_call	v_call	j_call	clone_size	cdr3_nt	cdr3_aa
.	TRBV10-3	TRBJ2-4	.	TGTGCCATCAGTCCCTCCTTTGCTCTAGCTAAAAACATTCAGTACTTC	CAISPSFALAKNIQYF
.	TRBV28	TRBJ2-7	.	TGTGCCAGCTATAGACAGGCCAGAGGGTACGAGCAGTACTTC	CASYRQARGYEQYF
TRBD1	TRBV27	TRBJ1-5	few	TGTGCCAGCAGTCTTCGCAGGGGGCGGGTAGGGTTACAGAGCAATCAGCCCCAGCATTTT	CASSLRRGRVGLQSNQPQHF
.	TRBV11-3	TRBJ2-1	.	TGTGCCAGCAGCGCCGTACAGGGTGGTGAGCAGTTCTTC	CASSAVQGGEQFF
TRBD2	TRBV10-3	TRBJ2-1	.	TGTGCCATCAGTGAGTTTAGCGGGTACTCCTACAATGAGCAGTTCTTC	CAISEFSGYSYNEQFF
.	TRBV7-6	TRBJ1-1	.	TGTGCCAGCAGCGGCGGACAGAACACTGAAGCTTTCTTT	CASSGGQNTEAFF
.	TRBV5-4	TRBJ2-5	.	TGTGCCAGCAACTCAGTGGTGGGGTCGGGGGAGACCCAGTACTTC	CASNSVVGSGETQYF
TRBD2	TRBV5-1	TRBJ2-7	.	TGCGCCAGCAGCCGTAGTAGCGGGAGCTCCTACGAGCAGTACTTC	CASSRSSGSSYEQYF
TRBD1	TRBV6-6	TRBJ2-3	once	TGTGCCAGCAGTCCCGGGACAGGGGCCTCTCAATCTACGCAGTATTTT	CASSPGTGASQSTQYF
TRBD2	TRBV7-9	TRBJ2-3	.	TGTGCCAGCAGCTTAGGGGCTAGCGGTGGCACAGATACGCAGTATTTT	CASSLGASGGTDTQYF
TRBD2	TRBV27	TRBJ2-2	.	TGTGCCAGCATCCGAACTAGCGGGAGGTCCGGGGAGCTGTTTTTT	CASIRTSGRSGELFF
.	TRBV5-1	TRBJ1-1	.	TGCGCCAGCAGCCTCCGGGACAAGAACACTGAAGCTTTCTTT	CASSLRDKNTEAFF
TRBD1	TRBV14	TRBJ1-1	.	TGTGCCAGCAGCTCTCTTGGACAGGGAGGGGGAATGAACACTGAAGCTTTCTTT	CASSSLGQGGGMNTEAFF
TRBD1	TRBV2	TRBJ1-1	.	TGTGCCAGCAGTGACGCAGGGGGCGGAGGGATGAACACTGAAGCTTTCTTT	CASSDAGGGGMNTEAFF
.	TRBV10-3	TRBJ1-4	.	TGTGCCATCAGTGAGAAGAGGGATGAAAAACTGTTTTTT	CAISEKRDEKLFF
TRBD1	TRBV7-2	TRBJ2-5	.	TGTGCCAGCAGCTTCTCAGGGGGTATGGGAGAGACCCAGTACTTC	CASSFSGGMGETQYF
.	TRBV7-3	TRBJ2-3	.	TGTGCCAGCAGCTTAACGCGGTCTAGCACAGATACGCAGTATTTT	CASSLTRSSTDTQYF
.	TRBV30	TRBJ2-5	.	TGTGCCTGGAGGGCCCACGTATACCAAGAGACCCAGTACTTC	CAWRAHVYQETQYF
TRBD2	TRBV19	TRBJ2-1	.	TGTGCCAGTAGTATAAGATTTGGAGGTGGGGCGGGAGGCCCCAATGAGCAGTTCTTC	CASSIRFGGGAGGPNEQFF
.	TRBV20-1	TRBJ2-5	.	TGCAGTGCCCGTTCCGGACTCCCCATTAACTTC	CSARSGLPINF
TRBD1	TRBV30	TRBJ1-5	.	TGTGCCTACTCACCCGGGACAGAAAATCAGCCCCAGCATTTT	CAYSPGTENQPQHF
TRBD2	TRBV7-2	TRBJ2-7	once	TGTGCCAGCAGCTCTTTAGCGGGTTCCTACGAGCAGTACTTC	CASSSLAGSYEQYF
TRBD1	TRBV7-2	TRBJ1-5	.	TGTGCCAGCAGCTTACACAGGGGGGGTAGCAATCAGCCCCAGCATTTT	CASSLHRGGSNQPQHF
.	TRBV18	TRBJ2-7	.	TGTGCCAGCTCACCAACAGCTAGCTCCTACGAGCAGTACTTC	CASSPTASSYEQYF
.	TRBV27	TRBJ2-3	once	TGTGCCAGCAGTTTAAGTTTGGCACTAGTTGCAGATACGCAGTATTTT	CASSLSLALVADTQYF
.	TRBV21-1	TRBJ1-1	.	TGTGCCAGCAGCCCCCATAGGCCGGAGAAGAACACTGAAGCTTTCTTT	CASSPHRPEKNTEAFF
TRBD1	TRBV5-1	TRBJ1-1	.	TGCGCCAGCAGCATACAGGGGGCTGAAGCTTTCTTT	CASSIQGAEAFF
.	TRBV19	TRBJ2-7	.	TGTGCCAGTAGGATGTCAGACACCTACGAGCAGTACTTC	CASRMSDTYEQYF
TRBD2	TRBV2	TRBJ2-1	.	TGTGCCAGCTTAGTACTAGCGGCTAACAATGAGCAGTTCTTC	CASLVLAANNEQFF
.	TRBV5-1	TRBJ1-1	.	TGCGCCAGCAGCTTGGTCAAGAACACTGAAGCTTTCTTT	CASSLVKNTEAFF
.	TRBV7-3	TRBJ2-1	.	TGTGCCAGCAGCTTAAGCGGAGGGAGCGCCCTCAATGAGCAGTTCTTC	CASSLSGGSALNEQFF
.	TRBV28	TRBJ1-4	few	TGTGCCAGCAGCTTGTCAACGGATGAAAAACTGTTTTTT	CASSLSTDEKLFF
TRBD1	TRBV5-4	TRBJ1-1	.	TGTGCCAGCAGCCGTGGACAGGGATACAACACTGAAGCTTTCTTT	CASSRGQGYNTEAFF
.	TRBV7-9	TRBJ2-1	.	TGTGCCAGCAGGTTGGAGGGGCAGGGCTACAATGAGCAGTTCTTC	CASRLEGQGYNEQFF
.	TRBV10-3	TRBJ2-3	.	TGTGCCATCAGTGGGACGGGAAGCACAGATACGCAGTATTTT	CAISGTGSTDTQYF
.	TRBV7-2	TRBJ2-2	few	TGTGCCAGCAGCTCCCGACTCGCCGACACCGGGGAGCTGTTTTTT	CASSSRLADTGELFF
TRBD1	TRBV4-2	TRBJ1-6	.	TGTGCCAGCAGCCAAGTTGTGGGACAGGGACGGAATTCACCCCTCCACTTT	CASSQVVGQGRNSPLHF
.	TRBV30	TRBJ1-4	.	TGTGCCTGGAGTGTACAAGGGGGTGAAAAACTGTTTTTT	CAWSVQGGEKLFF
TRBD1	TRBV5-1	TRBJ2-7	.	TGCGCCAGCAGCTCCGGGACAGGGGTATCGGGCGAGCAGTACTTC	CASSSGTGVSGEQYF
.	TRBV7-6	TRBJ2-5	.	TGTGCCAGCAGCTTAGACAGGGAGGAGACCCAGTACTTC	CASSLDREETQYF
.	TRBV6-5	TRBJ2-5	once	TGTGCCAGCAGTTACGCTGGGGCACTCCAAGAGACCCAGTACTTC	CASSYAGALQETQYF
.	TRBV2	TRBJ1-1	.	TGTGCCAGCCCCCGGGGGGGCCGGTTGAGGAACACTGAAGCTTTCTTT	CASPRGGRLRNTEAFF
.	TRBV29-1	TRBJ2-3	.	TGCAGCGTTGTACAGGACACAGATACGCAGTATTTT	CSVVQDTDTQYF
TRBD1	TRBV5-1	TRBJ1-1	.	TGCGCCAGCGAATTAAACGGACAGGGTGGCACTGAAGCTTTCTTT	CASELNGQGGTEAFF
TRBD2	TRBV27	TRBJ2-7	few	TGTGCCAGCAGTTTGCGACTAGCGGGGGCCTCTGAGCAGTACTTC	CASSLRLAGASEQYF
.	TRBV19	TRBJ1-1	.	TGTGCCAGTAGCTATGAGAGGAACACTGAAGCTTTCTTT	CASSYERNTEAFF
.	TRBV28	TRBJ1-2	.	TGTGCCAGCAGTTACGGGGGGGCATATGGCTACACCTTC	CASSYGGAYGYTF
TRBD2	TRBV5-5	TRBJ2-2	.	TGTGCCAGCAGCTTCGGGACTAGCCCCACCGGGGAGCTGTTTTTT	CASSFGTSPTGELFF
.	TRBV7-3	TRBJ2-5	.	TGTGCCAGCAGCTTAAGCCGGGAAGAGACCCAGTACTTC	CASSLSREETQYF
TRBD1	TRBV4-2	TRBJ2-7	.	TGTGCCAGCAGCAGGACAGGGGAAACCTACGAGCAGTACTTC	CASSRTGETYEQYF
.	TRBV6-5	TRBJ2-1	.	TGTGCCAGCAGGACACCGGGGAGCTACAATGAGCAGTTCTTC	CASRTPGSYNEQFF
.	TRBV6-5	TRBJ1-1	.	TGTGCCAGCAGTTACTCCTTGGGAGACACTGAAGCTTTCTTT	CASSYSLGDTEAFF
.	TRBV2	TRBJ2-1	.	TGTGCCAGAGACAGAGGCTCCTACAATGAGCAGTTCTTC	CARDRGSYNEQFF